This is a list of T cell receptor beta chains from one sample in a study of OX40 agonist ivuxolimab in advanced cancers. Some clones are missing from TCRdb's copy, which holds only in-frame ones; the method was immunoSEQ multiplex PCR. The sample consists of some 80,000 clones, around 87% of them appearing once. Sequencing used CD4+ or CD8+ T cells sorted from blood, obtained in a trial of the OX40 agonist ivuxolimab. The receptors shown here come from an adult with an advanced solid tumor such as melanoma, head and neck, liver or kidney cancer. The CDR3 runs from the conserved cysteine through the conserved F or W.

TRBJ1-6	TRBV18	CASSPQTYNSPLHF
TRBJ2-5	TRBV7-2	CASSLVYQETQYF
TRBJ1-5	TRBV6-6	CASGNLQPQHF
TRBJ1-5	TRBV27	CASRHREGQPQHF
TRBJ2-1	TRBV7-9	CASSLDLGVVPFF
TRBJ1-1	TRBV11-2	CASSLDLNTEAFF
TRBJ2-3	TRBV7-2	CASSLTGLLGADTQYF
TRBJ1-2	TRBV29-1	CSVADRLTNYGYTF
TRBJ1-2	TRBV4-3	CASSQDKAARDRRNYGYTF
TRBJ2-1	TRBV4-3	CASSRLLAGTSYNEQFF
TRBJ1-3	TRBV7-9	CASSSDRGFSGNTIYF
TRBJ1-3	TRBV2	CASSDRGQSSGNTIYF
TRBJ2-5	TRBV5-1	CASSSHRGSETQYF
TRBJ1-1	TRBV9	CASSVEGVNTEAFF
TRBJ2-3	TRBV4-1	CASSLTPAGDADTQYF
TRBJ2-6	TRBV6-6	CASSRGVSGANVLTF
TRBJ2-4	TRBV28	CASSRAGDAKNIQYF
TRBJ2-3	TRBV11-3	CASSTSTGIDTQYF
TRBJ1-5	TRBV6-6	CASNVLGQPQHF
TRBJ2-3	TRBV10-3	CAISGGTSTDTQYF
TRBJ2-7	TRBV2	CASSVPGLADIEQYF
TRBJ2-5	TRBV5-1	CASSLEGQRLETQYF
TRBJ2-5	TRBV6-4	CASTNPGQHQETQYF
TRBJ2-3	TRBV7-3	CASSLLGQGETDTQYF
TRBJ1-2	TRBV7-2	CASSSGPASGYTF
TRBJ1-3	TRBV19	CASSSRPRQDTIYF
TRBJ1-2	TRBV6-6	CASSYSLRSEGYTF
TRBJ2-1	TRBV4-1	CASSRGAVSSYNEQFF
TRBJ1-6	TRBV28	CASSPRALSSYNSPLHF
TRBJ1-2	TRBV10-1	CATPLTSGKVNYGYTF
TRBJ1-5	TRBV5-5	CASSKDSNQPQHF
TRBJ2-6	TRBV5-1	CASRRTSGGRVPAGANVLTF